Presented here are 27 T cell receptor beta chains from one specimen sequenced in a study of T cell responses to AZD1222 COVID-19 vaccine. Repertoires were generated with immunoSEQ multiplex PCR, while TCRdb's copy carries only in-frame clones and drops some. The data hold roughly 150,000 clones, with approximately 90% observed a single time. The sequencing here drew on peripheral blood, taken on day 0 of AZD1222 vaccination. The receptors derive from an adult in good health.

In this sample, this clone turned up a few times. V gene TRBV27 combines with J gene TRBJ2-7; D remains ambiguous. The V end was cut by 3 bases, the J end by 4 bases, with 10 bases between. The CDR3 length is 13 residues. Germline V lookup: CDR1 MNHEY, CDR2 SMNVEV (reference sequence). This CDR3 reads CASSFSQKYEQYF. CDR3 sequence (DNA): TGTGCCAGCAGTTTTTCTCAGAAATACGAGCAGTACTTC.

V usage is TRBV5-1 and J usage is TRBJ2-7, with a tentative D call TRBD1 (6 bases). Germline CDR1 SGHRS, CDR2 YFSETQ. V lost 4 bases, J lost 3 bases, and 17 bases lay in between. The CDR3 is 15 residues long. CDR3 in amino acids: CASSPQDSLVYEQYF. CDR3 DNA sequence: TGCGCCAGCAGCCCACAGGACAGCCTGGTCTACGAGCAGTACTTC.

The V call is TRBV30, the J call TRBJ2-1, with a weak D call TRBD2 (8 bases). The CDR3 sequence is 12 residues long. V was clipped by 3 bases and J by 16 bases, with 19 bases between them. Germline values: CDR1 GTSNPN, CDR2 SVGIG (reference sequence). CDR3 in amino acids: CAWSGGAGGNFF. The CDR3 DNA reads TGTGCCTGGAGCGGGGGGGCAGGGGGAAATTTCTTC.

CDR3 residues: CSASAPRGITDTQYF. The CDR3 DNA sequence: TGCAGTGCTAGTGCCCCCCGGGGGATCACAGATACGCAGTATTTT. The chain couples TRBV20-1 to TRBJ2-3, with D possibly matching TRBD2 (6 bases). Trimming took off 3 bases at V and 2 bases at J, with 15 bases between the two ends. This CDR3 has 15 amino acids. The germline CDR1 and CDR2 sequences are DFQATT and SNEGSKA (reference sequence).

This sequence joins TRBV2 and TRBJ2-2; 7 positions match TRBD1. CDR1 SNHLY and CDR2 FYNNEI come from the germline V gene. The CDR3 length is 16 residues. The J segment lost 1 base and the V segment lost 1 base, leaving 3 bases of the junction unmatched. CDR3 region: CASSEERTGNTGELFF. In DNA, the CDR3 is TGTGCCAGCAGTGAAGAAAGGACAGGGAACACCGGGGAGCTGTTTTTT.

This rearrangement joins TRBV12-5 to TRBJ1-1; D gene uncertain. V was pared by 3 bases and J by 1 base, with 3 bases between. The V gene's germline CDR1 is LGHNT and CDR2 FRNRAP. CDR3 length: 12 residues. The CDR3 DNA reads TGTGCTAGTGGTTTACGGAACACTGAAGCTTTCTTT. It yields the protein CASGLRNTEAFF.

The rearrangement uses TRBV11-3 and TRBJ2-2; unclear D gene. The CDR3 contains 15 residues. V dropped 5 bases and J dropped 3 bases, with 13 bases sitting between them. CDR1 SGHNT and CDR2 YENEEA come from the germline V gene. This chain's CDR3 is CASSLSYGDTGELFF. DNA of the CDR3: TGTGCCAGCAGCCTTAGCTATGGGGACACCGGGGAGCTGTTTTTT.

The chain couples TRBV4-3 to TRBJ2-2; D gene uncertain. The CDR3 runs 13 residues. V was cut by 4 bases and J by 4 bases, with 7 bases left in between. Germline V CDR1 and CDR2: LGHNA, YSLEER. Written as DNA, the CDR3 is TGCGCCAGCAGCCGAGTTCCCACCGGGGAGCTGTTTTTT. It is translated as CASSRVPTGELFF.

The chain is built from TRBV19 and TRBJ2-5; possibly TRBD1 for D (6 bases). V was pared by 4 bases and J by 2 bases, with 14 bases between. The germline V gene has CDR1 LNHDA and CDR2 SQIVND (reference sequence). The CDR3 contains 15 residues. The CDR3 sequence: CASSTMGQLQETQYF. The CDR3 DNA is TGTGCCAGTAGTACGATGGGACAATTACAAGAGACCCAGTACTTC.

The CDR3 reads CASSRTGGDTEAFF. For the CDR3, the DNA is TGTGCCAGCTCTAGGACAGGAGGGGACACTGAAGCTTTCTTT. This chain links TRBV18 with TRBJ1-1, with 7 bases matching TRBD1. Germline V gene sequence: CDR1 KGHSH, CDR2 LQKENI. The trim removed 6 bases at V and 3 bases at J, leaving 7 bases unmatched. The CDR3 spans 14 residues.

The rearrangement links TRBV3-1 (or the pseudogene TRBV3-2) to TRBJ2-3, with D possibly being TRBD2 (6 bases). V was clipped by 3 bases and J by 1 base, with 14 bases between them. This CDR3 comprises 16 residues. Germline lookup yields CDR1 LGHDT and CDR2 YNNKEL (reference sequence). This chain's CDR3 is CASSHLGWGGTDTQYF. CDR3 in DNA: TGTGCCAGCAGCCACCTAGGATGGGGGGGCACAGATACGCAGTATTTT.

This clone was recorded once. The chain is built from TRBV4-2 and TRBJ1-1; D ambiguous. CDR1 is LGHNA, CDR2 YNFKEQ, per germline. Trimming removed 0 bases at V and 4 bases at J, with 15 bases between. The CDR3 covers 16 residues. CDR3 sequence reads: CASSQEGRVRTTEAFF. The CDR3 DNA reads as TGTGCCAGCAGCCAAGAGGGTAGGGTTCGGACCACTGAAGCTTTCTTT.

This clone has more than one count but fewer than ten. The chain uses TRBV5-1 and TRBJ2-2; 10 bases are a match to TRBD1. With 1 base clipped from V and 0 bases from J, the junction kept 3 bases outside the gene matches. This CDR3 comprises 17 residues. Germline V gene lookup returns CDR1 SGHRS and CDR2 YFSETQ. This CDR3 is CASSLQGQGPNTGELFF. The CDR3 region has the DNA TGCGCCAGCAGCTTGCAGGGACAGGGGCCGAACACCGGGGAGCTGTTTTTT.

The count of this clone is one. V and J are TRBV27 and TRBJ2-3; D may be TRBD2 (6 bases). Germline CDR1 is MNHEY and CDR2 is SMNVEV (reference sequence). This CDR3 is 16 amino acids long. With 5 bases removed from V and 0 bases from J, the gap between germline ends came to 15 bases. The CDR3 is CASSPSRGESTDTQYF. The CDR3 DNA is TGTGCCAGCAGTCCCTCCCGCGGGGAAAGCACAGATACGCAGTATTTT.

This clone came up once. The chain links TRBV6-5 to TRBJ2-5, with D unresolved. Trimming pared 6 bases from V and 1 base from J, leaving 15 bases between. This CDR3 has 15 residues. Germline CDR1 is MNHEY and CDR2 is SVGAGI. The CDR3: CASSHPSRIQETQYF. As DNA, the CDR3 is TGTGCCAGCAGCCACCCATCGCGGATCCAAGAGACCCAGTACTTC.

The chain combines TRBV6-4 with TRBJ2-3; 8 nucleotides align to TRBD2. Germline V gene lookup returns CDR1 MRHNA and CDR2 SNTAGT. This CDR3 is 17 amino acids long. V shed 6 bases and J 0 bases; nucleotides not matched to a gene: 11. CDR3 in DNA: TGTGCCAGCAGCTCCTCCTCGGGGGGGGCCAGCACAGATACGCAGTATTTT. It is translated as CASSSSSGGASTDTQYF.

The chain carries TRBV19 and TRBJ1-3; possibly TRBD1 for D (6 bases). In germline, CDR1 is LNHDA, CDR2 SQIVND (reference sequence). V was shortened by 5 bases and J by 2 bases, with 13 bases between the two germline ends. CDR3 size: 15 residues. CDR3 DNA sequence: TGTGCCAGTAGTTACTCACAGGGCACTGGAAACACCATATATTTT. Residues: CASSYSQGTGNTIYF. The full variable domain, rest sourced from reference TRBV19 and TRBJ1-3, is DGGITQSPKYLFRKEGQNVTLSCEQNLNHDAMYWYRQDPGQGLRLIYYSQIVNDFQKGDIAEGYSVSREKKESFPLTVTSAQKNPTAFYLCASSYSQGTGNTIYFGEGSWLTVV.

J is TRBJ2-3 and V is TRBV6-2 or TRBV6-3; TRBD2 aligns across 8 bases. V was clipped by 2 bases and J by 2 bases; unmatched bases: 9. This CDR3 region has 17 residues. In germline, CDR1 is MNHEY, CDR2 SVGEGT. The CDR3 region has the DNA TGTGCCAGCAGTTACAGAGCGGGGGTAACTACCACAGATACGCAGTATTTT. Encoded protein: CASSYRAGVTTTDTQYF.

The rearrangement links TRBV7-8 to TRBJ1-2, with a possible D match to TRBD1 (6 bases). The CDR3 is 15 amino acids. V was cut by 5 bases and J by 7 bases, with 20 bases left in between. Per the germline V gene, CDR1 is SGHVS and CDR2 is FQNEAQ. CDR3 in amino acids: CASSLPGHANAGYTF. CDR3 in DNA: TGTGCCAGCAGCCTACCGGGACACGCGAATGCTGGCTACACCTTC. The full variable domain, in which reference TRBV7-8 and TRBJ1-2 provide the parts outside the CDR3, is GAGVSQSPRYKVAKRGQDVALRCDPISGHVSLFWYQQALGQGPEFLTYFQNEAQLDKSGLPSDRFFAERPEGSVSTLKIQRTQQEDSAVYLCASSLPGHANAGYTFGSGTRLTVV.

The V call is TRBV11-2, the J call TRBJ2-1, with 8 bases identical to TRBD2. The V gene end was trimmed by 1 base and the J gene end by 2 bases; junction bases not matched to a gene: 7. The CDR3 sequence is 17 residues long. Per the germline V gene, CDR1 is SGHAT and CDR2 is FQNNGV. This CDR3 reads CASSLVATSGPYNEQFF. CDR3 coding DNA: TGTGCCAGCAGCTTAGTGGCAACTAGCGGACCCTACAATGAGCAGTTCTTC.

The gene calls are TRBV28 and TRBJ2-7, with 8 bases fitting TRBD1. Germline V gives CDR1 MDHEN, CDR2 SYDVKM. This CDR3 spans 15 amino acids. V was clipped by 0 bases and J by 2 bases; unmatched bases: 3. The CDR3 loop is CASSLWTGATYEQYF. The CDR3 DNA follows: TGTGCCAGCAGTTTATGGACAGGGGCTACCTACGAGCAGTACTTC.

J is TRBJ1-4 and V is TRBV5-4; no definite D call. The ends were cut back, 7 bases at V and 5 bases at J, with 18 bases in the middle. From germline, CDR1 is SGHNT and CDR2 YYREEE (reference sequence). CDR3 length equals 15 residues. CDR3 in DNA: TGTGCCAGCGCAACCGCGGGAGGGCCGAATGAAAAACTGTTTTTT. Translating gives CASATAGGPNEKLFF.

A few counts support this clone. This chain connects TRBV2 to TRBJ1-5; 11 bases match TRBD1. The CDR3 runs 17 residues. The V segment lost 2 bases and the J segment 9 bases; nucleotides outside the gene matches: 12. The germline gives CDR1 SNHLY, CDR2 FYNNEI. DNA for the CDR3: TGTGCCAGCAGTGAATATCGCGGACAGGGGGCCCCTCGGCCCCAGCATTTT. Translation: CASSEYRGQGAPRPQHF.

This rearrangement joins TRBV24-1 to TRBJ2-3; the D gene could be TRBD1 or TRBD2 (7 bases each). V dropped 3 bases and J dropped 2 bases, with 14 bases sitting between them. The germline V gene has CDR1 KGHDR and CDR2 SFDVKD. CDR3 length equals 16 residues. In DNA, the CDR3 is TGTGCCACCAGTGATGGTGCAGGGGGGGTCACAGATACGCAGTATTTT. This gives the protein CATSDGAGGVTDTQYF.

The CDR3 DNA reads TGTGCCAGCTCACCGAATAGCGGGGGGGCCCCGGATACGCAGTATTTT. This gives the protein CASSPNSGGAPDTQYF. The chain is built from TRBV18 and TRBJ2-3; 11 bases agree with TRBD2. Germline V gene data show CDR1 as KGHSH and CDR2 as LQKENI. V dropped 3 bases and J dropped 6; count of bases not matched to a gene: 8. The CDR3 is 16 residues long.

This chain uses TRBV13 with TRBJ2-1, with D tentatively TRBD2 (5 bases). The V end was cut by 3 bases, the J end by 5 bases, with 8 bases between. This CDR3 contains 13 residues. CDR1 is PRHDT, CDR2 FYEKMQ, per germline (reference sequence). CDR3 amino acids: CASSLSGHNEQFF. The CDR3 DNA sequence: TGTGCCAGCAGCTTGAGCGGACACAATGAGCAGTTCTTC.

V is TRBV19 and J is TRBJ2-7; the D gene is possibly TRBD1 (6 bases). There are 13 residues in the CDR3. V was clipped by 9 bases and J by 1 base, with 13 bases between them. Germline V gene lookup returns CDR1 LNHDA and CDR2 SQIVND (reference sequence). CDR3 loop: CARGGYGSYEQYF. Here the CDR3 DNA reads TGTGCCAGAGGGGGATACGGGTCCTACGAGCAGTACTTC.